This TCR beta chain originates from a study of shared clonotypes between healthy human individuals. Study summary: Used for every donor were three CD4 naive, three CD4 memory, two CD8 naive and one CD8 memory plate.

Germline CDR1 is SGHRS and CDR2 is YFSETQ. The CDR3 totals 15 residues. The ends were cut back, 0 bases at V and 4 bases at J, with 10 bases in the middle. Subsets obtained from CD4+ cells comprised CD45RA+ naive and CD45RA-negative memory cells. Sequencing used immunoSEQ multiplex PCR; TCRdb keeps in-frame clones, though not all of them. This table has 2.3 million or so clones, 85% to 95% appearing once. A word on this clone: What it recognizes is unknown.

Overall study results and limits: Larger estimated richness was generally seen in naive subsets than in memory subsets.

The rearrangement joins TRBV5-1 to TRBJ2-2; D is unresolved. The specimen sequenced was naive CD4+ T cells from PBMCs. Subset defined: CD45RA+ positively selected. This receptor was taken from a man in his late teens or twenties in good health. Some clones in this sample may be carry-over from other donors' samples. The CDR3 reads CASSLEYGGTGELFF. CDR3 DNA sequence: TGCGCCAGCAGCTTGGAATACGGCGGCACCGGGGAGCTGTTTTTT.